The 25 T cell receptor beta chains below come from one sample, sequenced in a study of technical replicates of blood from a few donors. Profiled with immunoSEQ multiplex PCR; TCRdb holds only in-frame clones, not every one. This sample carries approximately 97,000 clones, 90% to 95% of them seen once, and the ten largest clones take roughly 0.33%. Sequencing was done on a sample of T cells isolated from PBMCs. The source is a human donor in good health.

The V and J genes are TRBV5-3 and TRBJ2-3; TRBD2 aligns across 11 bases. TRBV5-3 is identified as an open reading frame with a role that is uncertain. The CDR3 length is 14 residues. J gave up 5 bases and V 5 bases, and 4 bases lay outside the gene matches. This CDR3 reads CARRPGTSGDTQYF. The CDR3 DNA reads TGTGCCAGAAGACCTGGGACTAGCGGAGATACGCAGTATTTT.

The chain combines TRBV19 with TRBJ2-1, with a possible D match to TRBD2 (6 bases). This CDR3 has 15 amino acids. Germline CDR1 is LNHDA and CDR2 is SQIVND (reference sequence). V lost 3 bases and J lost 7, with 16 bases in between. Here the CDR3 reads CASSMHREWGNEQFF. The CDR3 DNA reads TGTGCCAGTAGTATGCATCGGGAGTGGGGGAATGAGCAGTTCTTC.

The V call is TRBV5-4, the J call TRBJ2-1; 11 bases agree with TRBD2. CDR1 is SGHNT, CDR2 YYREEE, per germline (reference sequence). The CDR3 extends over 18 amino acids. V trimming: 2 bases; J trimming: 4 bases; junction bases outside the gene matches: 11. This CDR3 reads CASSFKPTTSGIYNEQFF. The CDR3 DNA reads as TGTGCCAGCAGCTTTAAACCGACGACTAGCGGGATATACAATGAGCAGTTCTTC.

The rearrangement links TRBV29-1 to TRBJ1-2, with D unclear. The ends were cut back, 5 bases at V and 3 bases at J, with 13 bases in the middle. Germline V gives CDR1 SQVTM, CDR2 ANQGSEA. This CDR3 is 13 amino acids long. CDR3 sequence reads: CSVHTGDYYGYTF. The CDR3 DNA follows: TGCAGCGTTCATACCGGAGACTACTATGGCTACACCTTC.

This clone was observed once. The chain joins TRBV9 to TRBJ2-1; 8 nucleotides align to TRBD1. The CDR3 has 14 residues. CDR1 is SGDLS, CDR2 YYNGEE, per germline. Trimming at V came to 4 bases and at J to 6 bases, leaving 6 bases not matched to a gene. The CDR3 bases are TGTGCCAGCAGCCATGGACAGGGAGCCAATGAGCAGTTCTTC. This codes for CASSHGQGANEQFF.

This rearrangement joins TRBV15 to TRBJ2-7, with a tentative D call TRBD2 (5 bases). The V and J ends lost 1 base and 5 bases respectively, with 12 bases between them. Germline CDR1 reads LNHNV; CDR2 reads YYDKDF (reference sequence). This CDR3 spans 14 amino acids. In nucleotides, the CDR3 is TGTGCCACCAGCAGAGGGGCTGGAGGCAACGAGCAGTACTTC. It encodes CATSRGAGGNEQYF.

This rearrangement joins TRBV14 to TRBJ2-2, with TRBD1 matching 10 bases. CDR1 and CDR2 from the germline V gene are SGHDN and FVKESK. V lost 2 bases and J lost 6; bases outside the gene matches: 6. There are 16 residues in the CDR3. In DNA form, the CDR3 reads TGTGCCAGCAGCCAATTGACAGGGGGCTACGCCGGGGAGCTGTTTTTT. This translates into CASSQLTGGYAGELFF.

CDR3 DNA sequence: TGTGCCAGAGAAGGGACAGGCGGGGAGGAGCAGTACTTC. Encoded protein: CAREGTGGEEQYF. The chain carries TRBV2 and TRBJ2-7; 8 nucleotides agree with TRBD1. The CDR3 has 13 amino acids. Germline CDR1 is SNHLY and CDR2 is FYNNEI. The V and J ends lost 9 bases and 7 bases, in that order; junction bases with no gene match: 11.

The rearrangement joins TRBV18 to TRBJ1-3; 12 bases agree with TRBD1. The CDR3 runs to 20 residues. V trimming: 2 bases; J trimming: 1 base; junction bases outside the gene matches: 12. The germline gives CDR1 KGHSH, CDR2 LQKENI. CDR3 residues: CASSPISGTGGEGSGNTIYF. The CDR3 DNA sequence: TGTGCCAGCTCACCAATCTCCGGGACAGGGGGCGAAGGATCTGGAAACACCATATATTTT.

The V and J genes are TRBV18 and TRBJ2-3; D perhaps matches TRBD1 (6 bases). Germline V gene data show CDR1 as KGHSH and CDR2 as LQKENI. This CDR3 is built from 12 residues. V was cut by 8 bases and J by 3 bases, with 9 bases left in between. The CDR3 DNA is TGTGCCAGCCTAGGGGGTACAGATACGCAGTATTTT. Residues: CASLGGTDTQYF. The full variable domain, with the rest looked up from reference TRBV18 and TRBJ2-3, is NAGVMQNPRHLVRRRGQEARLRCSPMKGHSHVYWYRQLPEEGLKFMVYLQKENIIDESGMPKERFSAEFPKEGPSILRIQQVVRGDSAAYFCASLGGTDTQYFGPGTRLTVL.

This clone was picked up one time. The chain recombines TRBV6-1 with TRBJ2-3, with TRBD2 identical over 7 bases. Germline V gene sequence: CDR1 MNHNS, CDR2 SASEGT. This CDR3 region has 14 residues. V lost 7 bases, J lost 1 base, and 5 bases stayed unmatched. In DNA, the CDR3 is TGTGCCAGCATTGGGAGGGTGGGCACAGATACGCAGTATTTT. Its protein product is CASIGRVGTDTQYF.

The rearrangement joins TRBV11-3 to TRBJ2-6; tentative D call: TRBD2 (5 bases). Per the germline V gene, CDR1 is SGHNT and CDR2 is YENEEA. CDR3 size: 14 residues. V was shortened by 5 bases and J by 5 bases, with 10 bases between the two germline ends. In DNA, the CDR3 is TGTGCCAGCAGCCCCGGAGGCAGGGCCAACGTCCTGACTTTC. It yields the protein CASSPGGRANVLTF. The full variable domain, in which reference TRBV11-3 and TRBJ2-6 provide the parts outside the CDR3, is EAGVVQSPRYKIIEKKQPVAFWCNPISGHNTLYWYLQNLGQGPELLIRYENEEAVDDSQLPKDRFSAERLKGVDSTLKIQPAELGDSAVYLCASSPGGRANVLTFGAGSRLTVL.

V gene TRBV29-1 combines with J gene TRBJ2-7; 8 bases are shared with TRBD1. Unmatched junction bases numbered 8, after V lost 5 bases and J lost 5 bases. This CDR3 is 13 amino acids long. Germline CDR1 and CDR2: SQVTM and ANQGSEA. The CDR3 reads CSVLSDRAHEQYF. The CDR3 coding sequence is TGCAGCGTTTTATCGGACAGGGCCCACGAGCAGTACTTC.

This chain uses TRBV29-1 with TRBJ2-7; 11 bases are a match to TRBD1. V gave up 6 bases and J gave up 6 bases; unmatched junction bases: 7. The CDR3 covers 13 residues. CDR1 and CDR2 (germline): SQVTM, ANQGSEA. The CDR3 is CSVGQGATLEQYF. The DNA of the CDR3 is TGCAGCGTCGGACAGGGGGCGACACTCGAGCAGTACTTC.

The chain employs TRBV30 and TRBJ2-5, with 7 bases matching TRBD2. Losses at the gene ends were 2 bases for V and 2 bases for J; bases not matched to a gene: 2. Looked up from germline, CDR1 is GTSNPN and CDR2 is SVGIG (reference sequence). This CDR3 contains 13 residues. The CDR3 loop reads CAWSSSGQETQYF. CDR3 DNA: TGTGCCTGGAGTTCTAGCGGTCAAGAGACCCAGTACTTC. The variable domain in full, with the rest retrieved from reference TRBV30 and TRBJ2-5, is SQTIHQWPATLVQPVGSPLSLECTVEGTSNPNLYWYRQAAGRGLQLLFYSVGIGQISSEVPQNLSASRPQDRQFILSSKKLLLSDSGFYLCAWSSSGQETQYFGPGTRLLVL.

The chain couples TRBV12-5 to TRBJ1-3; D gene unclear. This CDR3 spans 13 amino acids. V was trimmed by 1 base and J by 4 bases, leaving 5 bases between them. CDR1 is LGHNT, CDR2 FRNRAP, per germline. DNA of the CDR3: TGTGCTAGTGGTTTGGACTACGGAAACACCATATATTTT. Encoded protein: CASGLDYGNTIYF. Supplemented by reference TRBV12-5 and TRBJ1-3, the full variable domain reads DARVTQTPRHKVTEMGQEVTMRCQPILGHNTVFWYRQTMMQGLELLAYFRNRAPLDDSGMPKDRFSAEMPDATLATLKIQPSEPRDSAVYFCASGLDYGNTIYFGEGSWLTVV.

This chain links TRBV6-5 with TRBJ1-1, with a weak D call TRBD1 (6 bases). Trimming took off 5 bases at V and 1 base at J, with 11 bases between the two ends. The CDR3 totals 14 residues. Germline assignment: CDR1 MNHEY and CDR2 SVGAGI. The DNA of the CDR3 is TGTGCCAGCAGTAGGGGACACAAGAACACTGAAGCTTTCTTT. It is translated as CASSRGHKNTEAFF.

The genes are TRBV19 and TRBJ2-5, with D perhaps matching TRBD2 (6 bases). The V gene's germline CDR1 is LNHDA and CDR2 SQIVND (reference sequence). V was clipped by 4 bases and J by 5 bases, with 14 bases between them. CDR3 size: 14 residues. In nucleotides, the CDR3 is TGTGCCAGTAGTACCGGGACTTCTGAGGAGACCCAGTACTTC. This codes for CASSTGTSEETQYF.

The chain carries TRBV9 and TRBJ1-4, with 8 bases identical to TRBD1. The CDR3 has 14 residues. V was pared by 4 bases and J by 5 bases, with 4 bases of the junction left unmatched. Germline CDR1 is SGDLS and CDR2 is YYNGEE. CDR3 sequence (DNA): TGTGCCAGCAGCACCCGGGACAGGAATGAAAAACTGTTTTTT. This gives the protein CASSTRDRNEKLFF.

The V call is TRBV9, the J call TRBJ1-5, with D uncertain. The V end lost 4 bases, the J end lost 0 bases, and 8 bases lay between the germline ends. Germline assignment: CDR1 SGDLS and CDR2 YYNGEE. This CDR3 contains 14 residues. The CDR3 nucleotides read TGTGCCAGCAGCCGGGAAATTAGCAATCAGCCCCAGCATTTT. Protein product: CASSREISNQPQHF.

The chain recombines TRBV4-1 with TRBJ2-1; 13 bases align to TRBD2. The CDR3 runs to 16 residues. Germline lookup yields CDR1 MGHRA and CDR2 YSYEKL. V shed 2 bases and J 6 bases; nucleotides not matched to a gene: 4. CDR3: CASSQPGTSGINEQFF. The DNA of the CDR3 is TGCGCCAGCAGCCAACCCGGGACTAGCGGGATCAATGAGCAGTTCTTC.

V gene TRBV6-4 combines with J gene TRBJ2-1; 9 bases are a match to TRBD2. The CDR3 runs to 19 residues. V trimming: 6 bases; J trimming: 0 bases; junction bases outside the gene matches: 15. Germline values: CDR1 MRHNA, CDR2 SNTAGT. DNA of the CDR3: TGTGCCAGCAGCCCTTGGGGAGAGCGGGAGGTGGACTCCTACAATGAGCAGTTCTTC. Translation: CASSPWGEREVDSYNEQFF.

The chain has TRBV5-5 and TRBJ1-5; TRBD1 matches at 11 bases. This CDR3 is 15 amino acids long. V shed 4 bases and J 6 bases; nucleotides not matched to a gene: 6. Per germline, CDR1 SGHKS and CDR2 YYEKEE (reference sequence). CDR3 nucleotides: TGTGCCAGCAGCGTAGGACAGGGGGCAGGTCAGCCCCAGCATTTT. Its protein is CASSVGQGAGQPQHF.

The chain has TRBV5-1 and TRBJ1-1; maybe TRBD1 (5 bases). In germline, CDR1 is SGHRS, CDR2 YFSETQ. V dropped 0 bases and J dropped 0 bases, with 9 bases sitting between them. The CDR3 is made up of 15 amino acids. CDR3 sequence reads: CASSLAGLLNTEAFF. CDR3 sequence (DNA): TGCGCCAGCAGCTTGGCGGGACTGCTGAACACTGAAGCTTTCTTT.

This rearrangement joins TRBV10-3 to TRBJ1-2, with unresolved D. Germline loops: CDR1 ENHRY, CDR2 SYGVKD. The CDR3 is 13 residues long. V was cut by 2 bases and J by 2 bases, with 6 bases left in between. The CDR3 nucleotides read TGTGCCATCAGTGAGACAGAAAACTATGGCTACACCTTC. This encodes CAISETENYGYTF.